In its sample, the clone carrying this TCR beta chain was seen a few times. TCRdb reprocessed the RT-PCR reads via MiXCR and lists one record per CDR3 protein. The data contain more than 550,000 distinct CDR3 sequences, 12% to 15% of them seen just once; the ten biggest clones take up roughly 3.9%. Source material: memory CD4+ T cells from blood. This TCR derives from a female donor in good health, serving as a healthy control.

CDR3 protein: CSFGAEGEQYF. CDR3 sequence (DNA): TGCAGCTTTGGGGCGGAGGGCGAGCAGTACTTC. The rearrangement joins TRBV29-1 to TRBJ2-7; TRBD2 is a possible D gene (6 bases). Trimming shortened V by 8 bases and J by 6 bases, and 14 bases separated the two germline ends. CDR1 is SQVTM and CDR2 is ANQGSEA in the germline V gene. The CDR3 sequence is 11 residues long.